The 9 T cell receptor beta chains given below trace back to one sample, sequenced in a study of regulatory T cells in long-lasting Graves disease. HTBI primers from iRepertoire and Arm-PCR of CDR3 regions yielded the TCR beta libraries. From the multiplex PCR reads, TCRdb called clonotypes with MiXCR, one entry per CDR3 protein. The sample lists about 540,000 distinct CDR3 sequences; roughly 12% were seen once. Time point indicated: newly diagnosed GD, antithyroid drugs for less than 3 months. PBMC-extracted RNA yielded the TCR library. In addition, the sample was reused for a study of T cells in Graves' hyperthyroidism and ophthalmopathy.

Sequenced material: peripheral blood mononuclear cells (PBMCs), taken at new diagnosis, from a patient treated with antithyroid drugs. The receptors originated from a man aged 30-40 years with Graves disease.

This clonotype was observed at least ten times. The chain uses TRBV24-1 and TRBJ2-1; D is uncertain. V was clipped by 7 bases and J by 8 bases, with 17 bases between them. The CDR3 spans 14 residues. Looked up from germline, CDR1 is KGHDR and CDR2 is SFDVKD. The CDR3 DNA is TGTGCCACCAGCGATGCCCCGGCAGTCGATGAGCAGTTCTTC. Encoded protein: CATSDAPAVDEQFF.

V is TRBV5-6 and J is TRBJ1-2; D gene uncertain. Trimming stripped 6 bases from V and 4 bases from J, with 7 bases between. The germline V gene has CDR1 SGHDT and CDR2 YYEEEE. The CDR3 is 11 residues long. DNA of the CDR3: TGTGCCAGCACGCCGGTCTATGGCTACACCTTC. Translated, it gives CASTPVYGYTF.

This clonotype was counted many times. V usage is TRBV5-6 and J usage is TRBJ1-4; D is unresolved. Germline V gene data show CDR1 as SGHDT and CDR2 as YYEEEE. The CDR3 is made up of 15 amino acids. The V end lost 3 bases, the J end lost 5 bases, and 14 bases lay between the germline ends. The CDR3 loop reads CASSSGGLGNEKLFF. The CDR3 DNA reads as TGTGCCAGCAGCTCGGGAGGATTAGGCAATGAAAAACTGTTTTTT.

The table lists this clonotype with a few counts. One end of the junction is discordant with germline, which a read error may explain. The chain recombines TRBV19 with TRBJ2-1, with 10 nucleotides matching TRBD1. The CDR3 totals 17 residues. Germline V gene data show CDR1 as LNHDA and CDR2 as SQIVND (reference sequence). The CDR3 reads CASSAPAGTGDPNERFF. CDR3 DNA sequence: TGTGCCAGTAGTGCTCCCGCCGGGACAGGGGATCCCAATGAGCGGTTCTTC.

This clonotype turned up a few times. The chain is built from TRBV27 and TRBJ2-1, with D hard to call. The CDR3 loop spans 12 amino acids. V lost 6 bases and J 5 bases, leaving 8 bases between the germline ends. In germline, CDR1 is MNHEY, CDR2 SMNVEV (reference sequence). The chain's CDR3 is CASRRVHNEQFF. The CDR3 DNA is TGTGCCAGCAGACGGGTTCACAATGAGCAGTTCTTC.

V is TRBV7-6 and J is TRBJ2-1; D possibly uses TRBD1 or TRBD2 (5 bases each). The CDR3 sequence is 17 residues long. Trimming cost V 2 bases and J 2 bases, with 16 bases left between them. The V gene's germline CDR1 is SGHVS and CDR2 FNYEAQ. For the CDR3, the DNA is TGTGCCAGCAGCTTACAACTGGGGACCGGACCCTACAATGAGCAGTTCTTC. Its protein product is CASSLQLGTGPYNEQFF.

The sample holds a few counts of this clonotype. The V call is TRBV4-2, the J call TRBJ1-1; TRBD1 is a possible D gene (6 bases). From germline, CDR1 is LGHNA and CDR2 YNFKEQ. V was trimmed by 7 bases and J by 5 bases, leaving 20 bases between them. The CDR3 consists of 15 residues. The CDR3 region is CASTKGGELDTEAFF. CDR3 coding DNA: TGTGCCAGCACCAAGGGGGGGGAACTGGATACTGAAGCTTTCTTT.

This clonotype was seen ten or more times. This chain joins TRBV20-1 and TRBJ2-1, with TRBD1 matching over 8 bases. Looked up from germline, CDR1 is DFQATT and CDR2 is SNEGSKA (reference sequence). V shed 3 bases, J shed 3 bases, and the junction held 1 base outside the gene matches. This CDR3 region has 13 residues. DNA for the CDR3: TGCAGTGCTAGTGGGACAGGCTACAATGAGCAGTTCTTC. The encoded protein is CSASGTGYNEQFF.

With respect to this clonotype: This sequence may be a read error, since a much larger clone differs from it by one base. The chain has TRBV6-1 and TRBJ2-1; 8 positions agree with TRBD1. Germline CDR1 and CDR2: MNHNS and SASEGT. The V segment lost 1 base and the J segment 5 bases; nucleotides outside the gene matches: 4. The CDR3 contains 15 residues. CDR3 in DNA: TGTGCCAGCAGTGAAGTCTGGGGACAGGACAATGAGCAGTTCTTC. Protein sequence: CASSEVWGQDNEQFF.